These 28 T cell receptor beta chains came from one sample sequenced in a study of control samples from healthy donors and cancer patients. Profiled with immunoSEQ multiplex PCR; TCRdb holds only in-frame clones, not every one. The data hold more than 45,000 clones, with about 94% observed a single time. The sample consisted of PBMCs. The receptors stem from a woman aged 45-65 years with head and neck cancer.

The V and J genes are TRBV27 and TRBJ2-6; TRBD2 matches at 11 bases. Trimming took 6 bases from V and 0 from J; bases not matched to a gene: 7. The CDR3 is 18 residues long. Germline V gives CDR1 MNHEY, CDR2 SMNVEV (reference sequence). The CDR3, as DNA: TGTGCCAGCAGGCCGGGACTAGCGGCTTTCTCTGGGGCCAACGTCCTGACTTTC. It specifies CASRPGLAAFSGANVLTF.

V is TRBV6-6 and J is TRBJ1-4, with D perhaps matching TRBD1 (5 bases). The V end lost 2 bases, the J end lost 0 bases, and 10 bases lay between the germline ends. The CDR3 is 16 residues long. Per the germline V gene, CDR1 is MNHNY and CDR2 is SVGAGI (reference sequence). CDR3 loop: CASSYAGTATNEKLFF. In DNA form, the CDR3 reads TGTGCCAGCAGTTACGCGGGGACTGCAACTAATGAAAAACTGTTTTTT.

The rearrangement uses TRBV5-1 and TRBJ1-4, with D uncertain. The CDR3 sequence is 13 residues long. V was clipped by 1 base and J by 5 bases, with 6 bases between them. The V gene's germline CDR1 is SGHRS and CDR2 YFSETQ. For the CDR3, the DNA is TGCGCCAGCAGCTTGACTGGGAATGAAAAACTGTTTTTT. Amino acids: CASSLTGNEKLFF.

The chain combines TRBV27 with TRBJ1-6; TRBD1 matches 7 bases. Germline-derived CDR1 and CDR2 are MNHEY and SMNVEV (reference sequence). V was pared by 4 bases and J by 8 bases, with 2 bases of the junction left unmatched. The CDR3 loop spans 13 amino acids. This CDR3 reads CASSWDRYSPLHF. The CDR3 bases are TGTGCCAGCAGTTGGGACAGATATTCACCCCTCCACTTT.

The chain links TRBV24-1 to TRBJ2-3, with D tentatively TRBD1 (6 bases). V gave up 3 bases and J gave up 0 bases, with 12 bases separating them. CDR3 length: 16 residues. Germline CDR1 is KGHDR and CDR2 is SFDVKD. CDR3 residues: CATSDGTFASTDTQYF. CDR3 coding DNA: TGTGCCACCAGTGATGGGACATTCGCTAGCACAGATACGCAGTATTTT.

This chain connects TRBV2 to TRBJ1-2; 7 positions agree with TRBD1. Germline V CDR1 and CDR2: SNHLY, FYNNEI. CDR3 length: 17 residues. Unmatched junction bases numbered 17, after V lost 8 bases and J lost 2 bases. CDR3 coding DNA: TGTGCCAGCCTTCTGGAGGGGGCGTTAGTGGGAAACTATGGCTACACCTTC. As protein: CASLLEGALVGNYGYTF.

The chain is built from TRBV19 and TRBJ1-1; TRBD1 might be the D (5 bases). Germline-derived CDR1 and CDR2 are LNHDA and SQIVND (reference sequence). The CDR3 contains 12 residues. The V end lost 10 bases, the J end lost 3 bases, and 12 bases lay between the germline ends. CDR3 in amino acids: CATTRGDTEAFF. The CDR3 region has the DNA TGTGCCACCACCCGGGGGGACACTGAAGCTTTCTTT.

The chain joins TRBV5-1 to TRBJ2-1; TRBD2 might be the D (6 bases). The CDR3 runs to 15 residues. V was trimmed by 4 bases and J by 1 base, leaving 12 bases between them. The germline V gene encodes CDR1 SGHRS and CDR2 YFSETQ. Here the CDR3 reads CASSPGLISYNEQFF. The DNA of the CDR3 is TGCGCCAGCAGCCCGGGACTGATTTCCTACAATGAGCAGTTCTTC.

This clone was counted a few times. This chain joins TRBV27 and TRBJ1-2; 7 bases map to TRBD1. The CDR3 is made up of 14 amino acids. The V segment lost 2 bases and the J segment 0 bases; nucleotides outside the gene matches: 0. CDR1 is MNHEY and CDR2 is SMNVEV in the germline V gene (reference sequence). For the CDR3, the DNA is TGTGCCAGCAGTTTAACAGGGGCTAACTATGGCTACACCTTC. Encoded protein: CASSLTGANYGYTF.

V is TRBV2 and J is TRBJ1-1; weak D call: TRBD1 (6 bases). CDR3 length: 11 residues. V lost 6 bases to trimming and J lost 8 bases, with 10 bases between them. Looked up from germline, CDR1 is SNHLY and CDR2 is FYNNEI. The CDR3 DNA sequence: TGTGCCAGCAGCCTCGGGACAGAAGCTTTCTTT. Its protein product is CASSLGTEAFF. The entire variable domain, with the rest obtained from reference TRBV2 and TRBJ1-1, is as follows: EPEVTQTPSHQVTQMGQEVILRCVPISNHLYFYWYRQILGQKVEFLVSFYNNEISEKSEIFDDQFSVERPDGSNFTLKIRSTKLEDSAMYFCASSLGTEAFFGQGTRLTVV.

This clone was observed a single time. This chain connects TRBV7-2 to TRBJ1-1, with TRBD1 as a possible D gene (5 bases). This CDR3 region has 13 residues. Trimming pared 7 bases from V and 5 bases from J, leaving 14 bases between. Germline CDR1 SGHTA, CDR2 FQGNSA. The CDR3 DNA follows: TGTGCCAGCAAGCCGCGGGGGAGGACTGAAGCTTTCTTT. Translating it yields CASKPRGRTEAFF.

This chain links TRBV10-3 with TRBJ2-1, with TRBD2 matching 8 bases. CDR1 and CDR2 (germline): ENHRY, SYGVKD. The CDR3 consists of 15 residues. V trimming: 2 bases; J trimming: 6 bases; junction bases outside the gene matches: 6. This CDR3 reads CAISENTGGTNEQFF. The CDR3 nucleotides read TGTGCCATCAGTGAGAATACGGGGGGGACCAATGAGCAGTTCTTC.

V and J are TRBV7-9 and TRBJ1-6; TRBD1 is a possible D gene (5 bases). The ends were cut back, 6 bases at V and 0 bases at J, with 9 bases in the middle. This CDR3 region has 15 residues. The germline V gene encodes CDR1 SEHNR and CDR2 FQNEAQ (reference sequence). The DNA of the CDR3 is TGTGCCAGCAGGCCCGACAGCTCCTATAATTCACCCCTCCACTTT. Protein product: CASRPDSSYNSPLHF.

The chain combines TRBV5-6 with TRBJ2-5; D might be TRBD1 (7 bases). Germline CDR1 SGHDT, CDR2 YYEEEE. V lost 4 bases and J lost 5, with 15 bases in between. This CDR3 region has 14 residues. The CDR3 loop is CASSPRTGGETQYF. CDR3 DNA sequence: TGTGCCAGCAGCCCTAGGACAGGAGGGGAGACCCAGTACTTC.

The genes are TRBV2 and TRBJ1-3; tentative D call: TRBD1 (5 bases). The V gene lost 3 bases and the J gene lost 3 bases, with 15 bases spanning the gap. From germline, CDR1 is SNHLY and CDR2 FYNNEI. This CDR3 is 16 amino acids long. CDR3 sequence reads: CASSEEAGRYGNTIYF. The CDR3 DNA sequence: TGTGCCAGCAGTGAGGAGGCAGGGCGATATGGAAACACCATATATTTT.

This sequence joins TRBV4-3 and TRBJ1-2; D may be TRBD1 (5 bases). Per germline, CDR1 LGHNA and CDR2 YSLEER. The length of the CDR3 is 16 residues. Trimming cost V 4 bases and J 3 bases, with 18 bases left between them. CDR3 residues: CASSRLLGVSDYGYTF. In DNA, the CDR3 is TGCGCCAGCAGCCGCCTTTTAGGGGTTTCAGACTATGGCTACACCTTC.

The chain employs TRBV5-6 and TRBJ2-2; a weak D match, TRBD2 (6 bases). CDR1 is SGHDT and CDR2 is YYEEEE in the germline V gene. Trimming took 0 bases from V and 5 from J, leaving 8 bases between them. This CDR3 is built from 14 residues. This chain's CDR3 is CASSLVGGTGELFF. The CDR3, as DNA: TGTGCCAGCAGCTTGGTGGGGGGTACCGGGGAGCTGTTTTTT.

V usage is TRBV5-1 and J usage is TRBJ2-4; TRBD1 matches at 8 bases. This CDR3 has 14 residues. V lost 4 bases to trimming and J lost 3 bases; unmatched junction nucleotides: 3. From germline, CDR1 is SGHRS and CDR2 YFSETQ. CDR3 sequence: CASSLTGDKNIQYF. CDR3 coding DNA: TGCGCCAGCAGCCTGACAGGGGACAAAAACATTCAGTACTTC.

V and J are TRBV3-1 (or the pseudogene TRBV3-2) and TRBJ1-1, with D perhaps TRBD1 (6 bases). This CDR3 comprises 13 residues. Germline CDR1 LGHDT, CDR2 YNNKEL (reference sequence). V gave up 5 bases and J gave up 4 bases, with 11 bases separating them. As DNA, the CDR3 is TGTGCCAGCAGCGTGGTACAGGGCACTGAAGCTTTCTTT. Translation: CASSVVQGTEAFF.

The chain couples TRBV7-2 to TRBJ2-1; D gene unclear. CDR3 size: 15 residues. Looked up from germline, CDR1 is SGHTA and CDR2 is FQGNSA. The V gene lost 1 base and the J gene lost 4 bases, with 11 bases spanning the gap. The DNA for the CDR3 is TGTGCCAGCAGCTTAGAAGCAGAGGTTTACAATGAGCAGTTCTTC. Translation: CASSLEAEVYNEQFF.

This clone was seen once. The chain combines TRBV19 with TRBJ2-1, with 7 positions matching TRBD2. V was clipped by 3 bases and J by 5 bases; unmatched bases: 4. The CDR3 loop spans 14 amino acids. From germline, CDR1 is LNHDA and CDR2 SQIVND (reference sequence). CDR3 bases: TGTGCCAGTAGTATCCGGGACTATCACAATGAGCAGTTCTTC. It is translated as CASSIRDYHNEQFF.

The genes are TRBV10-3 and TRBJ1-2; 7 bases are a match to TRBD1. The germline V gene has CDR1 ENHRY and CDR2 SYGVKD. The V gene end was trimmed by 8 bases and the J gene end by 0 bases; junction bases not matched to a gene: 6. The CDR3 runs to 14 residues. CDR3: CAIQEGTANYGYTF. CDR3 nucleotides: TGTGCCATCCAGGAGGGGACAGCTAACTATGGCTACACCTTC.

This chain connects TRBV6-1 to TRBJ1-4; 8 positions match TRBD1. Germline V gene lookup returns CDR1 MNHNS and CDR2 SASEGT. The CDR3 contains 16 residues. The V gene end was trimmed by 4 bases and the J gene end by 8 bases; junction bases not matched to a gene: 12. Here the CDR3 reads CASSATQGAPPEKLFF. CDR3 DNA sequence: TGTGCCAGCAGTGCGACTCAGGGGGCTCCCCCCGAAAAACTGTTTTTT.

The rearrangement uses TRBV25-1 and TRBJ2-5, with D possibly matching TRBD1 (5 bases). CDR1 and CDR2 (germline): MGHDK, SYGVNS. The CDR3 contains 14 residues. V lost 4 bases to trimming and J lost 1 base, with 10 bases between them. CDR3 sequence: CASSALDTQETQYF. The CDR3 nucleotides are TGTGCCAGCAGTGCTTTGGACACCCAAGAGACCCAGTACTTC.

The chain has TRBV5-1 and TRBJ1-3; D gene uncertain. Trimming left V 0 bases short and J 0 bases short, with 7 bases between. Looked up from germline, CDR1 is SGHRS and CDR2 is YFSETQ. CDR3 length: 15 amino acids. CDR3 residues: CASSLGVSSGNTIYF. As DNA, the CDR3 is TGCGCCAGCAGCTTGGGAGTTAGCTCTGGAAACACCATATATTTT.

This clone was recorded once. V and J are TRBV6-1 and TRBJ1-1; D call uncertain. The CDR3 extends over 15 amino acids. Germline-derived CDR1 and CDR2 are MNHNS and SASEGT. Trimming removed 2 bases from V and 0 bases from J, with 10 bases in between. Here the CDR3 DNA reads TGTGCCAGCAGTGAAAAGATCCAAATGAACACTGAAGCTTTCTTT. Its protein product is CASSEKIQMNTEAFF.

The chain combines TRBV5-4 with TRBJ1-2; the match to TRBD1 covers 8 bases. CDR1 is SGHNT, CDR2 YYREEE, per germline (reference sequence). The CDR3 extends over 14 amino acids. Trimming removed 5 bases from V and 4 bases from J; junction bases left unmatched: 7. The CDR3 bases are TGTGCCAGCAGACAGACAGGGGCCCTCTATGGCTACACCTTC. Protein: CASRQTGALYGYTF.

The V and J genes are TRBV24-1 and TRBJ2-3; the match to TRBD2 covers 7 bases. The CDR3 length is 15 residues. The junction had 4 bases not matched to a gene; V was cut back by 1 base and J by 4 bases. The V gene's germline CDR1 is KGHDR and CDR2 SFDVKD. The CDR3 bases are TGTGCCACCAGTGATTTTCGACTAGCCCCAGATACGCAGTATTTT. Protein product: CATSDFRLAPDTQYF.